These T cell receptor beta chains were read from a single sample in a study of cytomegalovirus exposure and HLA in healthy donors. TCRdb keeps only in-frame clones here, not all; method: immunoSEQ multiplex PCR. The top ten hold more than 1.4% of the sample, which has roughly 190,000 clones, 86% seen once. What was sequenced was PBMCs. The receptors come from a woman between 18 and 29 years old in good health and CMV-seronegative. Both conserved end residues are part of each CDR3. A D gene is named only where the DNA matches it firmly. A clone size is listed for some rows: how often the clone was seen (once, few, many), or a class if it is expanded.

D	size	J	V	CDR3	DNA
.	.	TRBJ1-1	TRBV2	CASSPTLLREPETF	TGTGCCAGCAGTCCTACTTTGCTCCGTGAGCCTGAGACATTT
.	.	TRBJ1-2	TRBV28	CASSDRTFYTF	TGTGCCAGCAGTGACAGGACATTCTACACCTTC
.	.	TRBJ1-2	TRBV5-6	CASSLALSRGSAGYTF	TGTGCCAGCAGCTTGGCCCTTTCCAGGGGTAGTGCTGGCTACACCTTC
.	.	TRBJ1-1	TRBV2	CASSEWTATEAFF	TGTGCCAGCAGTGAATGGACAGCCACTGAAGCTTTCTTT
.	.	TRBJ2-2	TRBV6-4	CASSDSTAGNTGELFF	TGTGCCAGCAGTGACTCGACGGCGGGGAACACCGGGGAGCTGTTTTTT
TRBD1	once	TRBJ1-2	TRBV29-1	CSVEWQGANGYTF	TGCAGCGTTGAATGGCAGGGGGCCAATGGCTACACCTTC
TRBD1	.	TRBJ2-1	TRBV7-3	CASSSTGGNNEQFF	TGTGCCAGCAGCTCGACAGGGGGTAATAATGAGCAGTTCTTC
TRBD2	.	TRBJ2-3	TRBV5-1	CASSLGLSGRSDTQYF	TGCGCCAGCAGCTTGGGGTTGAGCGGGAGGTCAGATACGCAGTATTTT
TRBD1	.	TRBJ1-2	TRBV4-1	CASSQPQGTDGYTF	TGCGCCAGCAGCCAACCACAGGGGACAGATGGCTACACCTTC
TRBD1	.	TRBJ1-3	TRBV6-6	CASSYGQAIYF	TGTGCCAGCAGCTACGGACAGGCCATATATTTT
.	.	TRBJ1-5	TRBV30	CAWSVGMGSQPQHF	TGTGCCTGGAGTGTCGGGATGGGGTCTCAGCCCCAGCATTTT
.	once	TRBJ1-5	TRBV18	CASSPAGGNQPQHF	TGTGCCAGCTCACCCGCAGGTGGGAATCAGCCCCAGCATTTT
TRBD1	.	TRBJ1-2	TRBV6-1	CASSEVRGNYGYTF	TGTGCCAGCAGCGAAGTCAGGGGGAACTATGGCTACACCTTC
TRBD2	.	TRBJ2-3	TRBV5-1	CASSLGLAEDTQYF	TGCGCCAGCAGCTTGGGACTAGCCGAAGATACGCAGTATTTT
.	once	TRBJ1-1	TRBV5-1	CASSLKSNTEAFF	TGCGCCAGCAGCTTGAAATCTAACACTGAAGCTTTCTTT
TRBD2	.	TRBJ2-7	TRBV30	CAWSRGPSGGEAYEQYF	TGTGCCTGGAGTCGTGGACCTAGCGGGGGGGAAGCCTACGAGCAGTACTTC
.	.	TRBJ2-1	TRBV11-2	CASSTLDYPLHNEQFF	TGTGCCAGCAGCACCCTCGACTACCCCCTCCACAATGAGCAGTTCTTC
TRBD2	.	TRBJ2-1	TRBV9	CASSGTSGGYNEQFF	TGTGCCAGCAGCGGAACTAGCGGGGGGTACAATGAGCAGTTCTTC
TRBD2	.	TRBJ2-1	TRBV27	CASSGAGGPKGSYNEQFF	TGTGCCAGCAGTGGGGCGGGAGGGCCCAAAGGCTCCTACAATGAGCAGTTCTTC
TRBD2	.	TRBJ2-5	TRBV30	CAWMAAGGQETQYF	TGTGCCTGGATGGCAGCGGGAGGGCAAGAGACCCAGTACTTC
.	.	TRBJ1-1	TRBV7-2	CASSFLANTEAFF	TGTGCCAGCAGCTTTCTGGCTAACACTGAAGCTTTCTTT
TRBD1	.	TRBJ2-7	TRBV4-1	CASSHPGQSSSYEQYF	TGCGCCAGCAGCCATCCGGGACAGTCGAGCTCCTACGAGCAGTACTTC
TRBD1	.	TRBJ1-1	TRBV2	CASSWDRVVDTEAFF	TGTGCCAGCAGTTGGGACAGGGTGGTTGACACTGAAGCTTTCTTT
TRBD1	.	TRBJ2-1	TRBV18	CASSPNRGYGNEQFF	TGTGCCAGCTCACCGAACAGGGGGTATGGCAATGAGCAGTTCTTC
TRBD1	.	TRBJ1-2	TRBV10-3	CAISEQGNYGYTF	TGTGCCATCAGTGAACAGGGGAACTATGGCTACACCTTC
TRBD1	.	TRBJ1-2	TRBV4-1	CASSSGQGAGYGYTF	TGCGCCAGCAGCTCAGGACAGGGGGCTGGCTATGGCTACACCTTC
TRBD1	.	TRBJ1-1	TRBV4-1	CASSQAGQGNTEAFF	TGCGCCAGCAGCCAAGCCGGACAGGGGAACACTGAAGCTTTCTTT
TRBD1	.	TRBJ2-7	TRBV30	CAWSVSRSGTADGEQYF	TGTGCCTGGAGTGTTTCTAGATCGGGGACAGCCGATGGGGAGCAGTACTTC
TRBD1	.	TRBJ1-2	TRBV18	CASSPAAGGGYTF	TGTGCCAGCTCACCAGCGGCAGGGGGCGGCTACACCTTC
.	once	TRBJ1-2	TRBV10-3	CAIRPGAENYGYTF	TGTGCCATCAGGCCTGGGGCGGAAAACTATGGCTACACCTTC
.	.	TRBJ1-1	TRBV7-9	CASSFEQVTEAFF	TGTGCCAGCAGCTTTGAACAGGTCACTGAAGCTTTCTTT
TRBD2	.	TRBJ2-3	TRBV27	CASTEAGGPTDTQYF	TGTGCCAGCACCGAGGCGGGAGGGCCCACAGATACGCAGTATTTT
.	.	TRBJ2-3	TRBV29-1	CSVSEGGGGTDTQYF	TGCAGCGTGTCGGAGGGGGGAGGGGGCACAGATACGCAGTATTTT
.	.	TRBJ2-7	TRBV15	CATSAEGGRYEQYF	TGTGCCACCAGCGCTGAGGGGGGGCGGTACGAGCAGTACTTC
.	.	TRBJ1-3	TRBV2	CASEGQRNTIYF	TGTGCCAGCGAGGGACAAAGAAACACCATATATTTT
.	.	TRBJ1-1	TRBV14	CASSQGPGAEAFF	TGTGCCAGCAGCCAAGGTCCCGGGGCTGAAGCTTTCTTT
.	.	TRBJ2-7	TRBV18	CASSSRTARSDEQYF	TGTGCCAGCTCATCACGGACAGCTCGTAGCGACGAGCAGTACTTC
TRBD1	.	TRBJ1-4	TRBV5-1	CASSPQNETGREKLFF	TGCGCCAGCAGCCCCCAAAACGAGACAGGGAGGGAAAAACTGTTTTTT
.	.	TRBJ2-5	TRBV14	CASSQDRQVQETQYF	TGTGCCAGCAGCCAAGATAGACAGGTCCAAGAGACCCAGTACTTC
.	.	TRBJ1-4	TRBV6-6	CASSLEGWRNEKLFF	TGTGCCAGCAGTTTAGAGGGCTGGCGAAATGAAAAACTGTTTTTT
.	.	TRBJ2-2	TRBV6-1	CASEISNTGELFF	TGTGCCAGCGAGATCTCGAACACCGGGGAGCTGTTTTTT
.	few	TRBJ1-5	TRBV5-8	CASSRTGQNNQPQHF	TGTGCCAGCAGCCGCACGGGACAAAACAATCAGCCCCAGCATTTT